This TCR beta chain was retrieved from a study of T cells after posttransplantation cyclophosphamide. Treatment was busulfan-fludarabine conditioning, a marrow graft, and cyclophosphamide on days +3 and +4. On this clone: Its cognate antigen is unknown.

Study-level results: Donor CD8+ memory clones often dominated recipient blood repertoires at later times. Tissue-infiltrating T cells from skin or gut overlapped little with blood T cells. After PTCy, TRB diversity resembled that of CNI/methotrexate controls.

Sequencing used immunoSEQ multiplex PCR; TCRdb keeps in-frame clones, though not all of them. The table lists roughly 4,600 clones, over 60% of them singletons. The clonotype was recovered from a male patient between 55 and 70 years old who received an allogeneic stem cell transplant from an unrelated donor, was CMV-positive, and had acute GVHD only. Some T cells may have come from the graft donor. Here the sequenced sample was PBMCs, taken 362 days after allogeneic stem cell transplant with posttransplant cyclophosphamide.

The DNA of the CDR3 is TGTGCCAGCAGTTCTGTTTTTAGCACAGATACGCAGTATTTT. Translating gives CASSSVFSTDTQYF. The V and J genes are TRBV13 and TRBJ2-3; D call uncertain. Trimming stripped 6 bases from V and 0 bases from J, with 10 bases between. Germline V gene lookup returns CDR1 PRHDT and CDR2 FYEKMQ (reference sequence). The CDR3 loop spans 14 amino acids.